This T cell receptor (beta chain) was profiled in a study of shared clonotypes between healthy human individuals. V shed 1 base, J shed 4 bases, and the junction held 8 bases outside the gene matches. Germline CDR1 MGHRA, CDR2 YSYEKL. This CDR3 contains 16 residues. In this sample, this clone turned up a few times. Libraries were prepared by immunoSEQ multiplex PCR; TCRdb keeps only in-frame clonotypes and omits some of them. The repertoire has 180,000 or so clones, 90% to 95% of them found once; the top ten carry about 0.07%. V gene TRBV4-1 combines with J gene TRBJ1-2; 8 bases align to TRBD1. The TCR originated in a woman in her twenties or thirties in good health. The sample consisted of naive CD4+ T cells sorted from blood. The subset is: CD45RA+ positively selected. This CDR3 is CASSQVGRGRLYGYTF. CDR3 bases: TGCGCCAGCAGCCAAGTAGGCAGGGGGCGACTCTATGGCTACACCTTC.